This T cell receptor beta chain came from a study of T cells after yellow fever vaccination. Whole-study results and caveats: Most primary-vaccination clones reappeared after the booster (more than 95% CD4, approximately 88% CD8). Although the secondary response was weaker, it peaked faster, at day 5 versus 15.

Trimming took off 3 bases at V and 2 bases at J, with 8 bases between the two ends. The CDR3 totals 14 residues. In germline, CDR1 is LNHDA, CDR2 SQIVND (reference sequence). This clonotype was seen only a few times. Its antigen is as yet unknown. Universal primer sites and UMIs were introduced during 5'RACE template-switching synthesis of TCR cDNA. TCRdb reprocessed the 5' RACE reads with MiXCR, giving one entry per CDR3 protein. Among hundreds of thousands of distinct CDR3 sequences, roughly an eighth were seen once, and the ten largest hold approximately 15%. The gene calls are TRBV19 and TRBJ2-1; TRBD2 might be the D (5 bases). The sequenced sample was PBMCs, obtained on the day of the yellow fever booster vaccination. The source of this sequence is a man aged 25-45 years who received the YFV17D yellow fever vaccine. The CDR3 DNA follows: TGTGCCAGTAGTATCCGGGGAGCCTACAATGAGCAGTTCTTC. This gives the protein CASSIRGAYNEQFF.